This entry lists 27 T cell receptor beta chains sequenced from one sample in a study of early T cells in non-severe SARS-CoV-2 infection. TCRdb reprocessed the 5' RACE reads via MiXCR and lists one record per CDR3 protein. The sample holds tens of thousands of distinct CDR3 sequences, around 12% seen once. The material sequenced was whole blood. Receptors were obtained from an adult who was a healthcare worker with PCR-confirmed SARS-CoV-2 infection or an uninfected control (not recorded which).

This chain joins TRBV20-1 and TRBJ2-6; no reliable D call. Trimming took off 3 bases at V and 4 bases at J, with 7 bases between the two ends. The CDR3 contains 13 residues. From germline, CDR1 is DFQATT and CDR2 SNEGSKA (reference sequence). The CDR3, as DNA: TGCAGTGCTAGTAAGACCGGGGCCAACGTCCTGACTTTC. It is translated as CSASKTGANVLTF.

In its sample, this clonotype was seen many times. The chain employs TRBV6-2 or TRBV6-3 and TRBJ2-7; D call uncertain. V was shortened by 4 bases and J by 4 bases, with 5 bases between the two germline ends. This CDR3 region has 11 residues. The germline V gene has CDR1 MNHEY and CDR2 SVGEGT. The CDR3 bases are TGTGCCAGCAGTTCCCGTTACGAGCAGTACTTC. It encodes CASSSRYEQYF.

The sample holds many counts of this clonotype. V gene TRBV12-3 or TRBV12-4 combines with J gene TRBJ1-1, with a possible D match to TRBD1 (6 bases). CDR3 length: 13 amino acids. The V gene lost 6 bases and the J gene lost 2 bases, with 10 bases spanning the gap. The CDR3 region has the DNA TGTGCCAGCAGGAGTGGGACAAACACTGAAGCTTTCTTT. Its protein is CASRSGTNTEAFF.

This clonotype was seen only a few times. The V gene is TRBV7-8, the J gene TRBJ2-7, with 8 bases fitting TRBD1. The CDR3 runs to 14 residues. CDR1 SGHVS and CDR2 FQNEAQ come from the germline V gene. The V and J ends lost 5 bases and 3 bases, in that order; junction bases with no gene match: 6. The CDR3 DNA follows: TGTGCCAGCAGCCCCGACAGGGGCGACTACGAGCAGTACTTC. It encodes CASSPDRGDYEQYF. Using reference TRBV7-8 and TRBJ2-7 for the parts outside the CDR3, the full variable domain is GAGVSQSPRYKVAKRGQDVALRCDPISGHVSLFWYQQALGQGPEFLTYFQNEAQLDKSGLPSDRFFAERPEGSVSTLKIQRTQQEDSAVYLCASSPDRGDYEQYFGPGTRLTVT.

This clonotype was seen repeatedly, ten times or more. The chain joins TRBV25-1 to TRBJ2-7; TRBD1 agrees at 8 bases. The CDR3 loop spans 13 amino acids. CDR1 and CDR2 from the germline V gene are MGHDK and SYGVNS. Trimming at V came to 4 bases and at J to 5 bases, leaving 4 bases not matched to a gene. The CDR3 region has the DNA TGTGCCAGCAGTGTAACAGGGGGTAACGAGCAGTACTTC. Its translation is CASSVTGGNEQYF.

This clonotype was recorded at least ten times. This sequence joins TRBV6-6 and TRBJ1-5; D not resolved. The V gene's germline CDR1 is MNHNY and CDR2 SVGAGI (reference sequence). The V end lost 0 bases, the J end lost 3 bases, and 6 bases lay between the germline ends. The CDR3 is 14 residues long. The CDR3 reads CASSYSQNNQPQHF. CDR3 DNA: TGTGCCAGCAGTTACTCACAGAACAATCAGCCCCAGCATTTT.

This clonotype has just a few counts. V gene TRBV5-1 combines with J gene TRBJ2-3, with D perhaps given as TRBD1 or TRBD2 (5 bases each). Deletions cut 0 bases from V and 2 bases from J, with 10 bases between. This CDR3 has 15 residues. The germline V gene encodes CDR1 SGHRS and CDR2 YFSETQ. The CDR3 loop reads CASSLGDRATDTQYF. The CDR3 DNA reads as TGCGCCAGCAGCTTGGGGGACCGAGCCACAGATACGCAGTATTTT.

This chain's CDR3 is CAISAGAGEWGAFF. The CDR3, as DNA: TGTGCCATCAGTGCCGGGGCAGGGGAATGGGGAGCTTTCTTT. The chain recombines TRBV10-3 with TRBJ1-1, with a weak D call TRBD1 (6 bases). With 4 bases removed from V and 10 bases from J, the gap between germline ends came to 19 bases. This CDR3 spans 14 amino acids. Germline CDR1 reads ENHRY; CDR2 reads SYGVKD.

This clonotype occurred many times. Written as DNA, the CDR3 is TGTGCCAGCAAGGGGACAGGCGGGCAGCCCCAGCATTTT. It yields the protein CASKGTGGQPQHF. This chain joins TRBV2 and TRBJ1-5, with 8 bases fitting TRBD1. Looked up from germline, CDR1 is SNHLY and CDR2 is FYNNEI. J lost 7 bases, V lost 7 bases, and 6 bases had no gene match. There are 13 residues in the CDR3.

The CDR3 DNA sequence: TGTGCCAGCAGCTTAGCGAGGGCCTCTAATGAAAAACTGTTTTTT. Its protein product is CASSLARASNEKLFF. The rearrangement joins TRBV7-2 to TRBJ1-4; no clear D. The V end was cut by 0 bases, the J end by 3 bases, with 8 bases between. The CDR3 has 15 amino acids. Germline CDR1 is SGHTA and CDR2 is FQGNSA.

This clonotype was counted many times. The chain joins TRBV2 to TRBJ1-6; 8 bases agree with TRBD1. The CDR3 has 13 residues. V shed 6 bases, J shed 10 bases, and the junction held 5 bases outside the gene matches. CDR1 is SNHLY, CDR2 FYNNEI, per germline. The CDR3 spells CASRGQGNSPLHF. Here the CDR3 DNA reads TGTGCCAGCAGAGGACAGGGAAACTCACCCCTCCACTTT.

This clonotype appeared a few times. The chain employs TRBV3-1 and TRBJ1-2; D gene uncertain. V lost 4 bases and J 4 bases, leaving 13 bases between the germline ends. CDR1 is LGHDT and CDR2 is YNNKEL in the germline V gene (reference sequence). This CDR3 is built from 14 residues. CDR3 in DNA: TGTGCCAGCAGCCCGACGCGAGACTTCTATGGCTACACCTTC. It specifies CASSPTRDFYGYTF. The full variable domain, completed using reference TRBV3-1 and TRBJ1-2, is DTAVSQTPKYLVTQMGNDKSIKCEQNLGHDTMYWYKQDSKKFLKIMFSYNNKELIINETVPNRFSPKSPDKAHLNLHINSLELGDSAVYFCASSPTRDFYGYTFGSGTRLTVV.

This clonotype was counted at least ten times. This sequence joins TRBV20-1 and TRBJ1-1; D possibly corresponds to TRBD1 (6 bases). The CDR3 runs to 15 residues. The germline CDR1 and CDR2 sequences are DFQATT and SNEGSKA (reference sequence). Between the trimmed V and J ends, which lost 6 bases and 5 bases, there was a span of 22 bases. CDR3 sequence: CSAFGGAARGTEAFF. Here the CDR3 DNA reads TGCAGTGCCTTTGGGGGGGCCGCCCGAGGGACTGAAGCTTTCTTT.

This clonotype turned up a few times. CDR3 loop: CASSLQGVQGNIQYF. The CDR3 bases are TGTGCCAGCAGCTTACAGGGAGTCCAGGGAAACATTCAGTACTTC. The chain employs TRBV7-9 and TRBJ2-4; D assignment may be TRBD1 or TRBD2 (5 bases each). The V end was cut by 2 bases, the J end by 6 bases, with 14 bases between. Germline CDR1 and CDR2: SEHNR and FQNEAQ (reference sequence). The CDR3 sequence is 15 residues long.

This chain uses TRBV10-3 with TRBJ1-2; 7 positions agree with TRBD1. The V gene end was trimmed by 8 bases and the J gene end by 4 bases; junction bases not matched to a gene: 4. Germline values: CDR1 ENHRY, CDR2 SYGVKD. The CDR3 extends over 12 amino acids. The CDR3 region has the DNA TGTGCCATCTCGACAGGGCTCTATGGCTACACCTTC. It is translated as CAISTGLYGYTF.

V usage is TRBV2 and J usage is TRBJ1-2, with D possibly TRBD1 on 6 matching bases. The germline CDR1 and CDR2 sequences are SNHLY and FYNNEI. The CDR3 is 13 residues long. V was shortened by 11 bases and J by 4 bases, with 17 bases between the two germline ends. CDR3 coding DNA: TGTGCCCAAGGGGGAGCTAATATCTATGGCTACACCTTC. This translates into CAQGGANIYGYTF.

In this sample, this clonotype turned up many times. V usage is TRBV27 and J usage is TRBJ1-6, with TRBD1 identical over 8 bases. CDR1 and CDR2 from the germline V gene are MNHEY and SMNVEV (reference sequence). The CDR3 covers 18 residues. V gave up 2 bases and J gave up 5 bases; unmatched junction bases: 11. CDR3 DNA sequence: TGTGCCAGCAGTTTAACCGGGACAGGCCCTTTGAATAATTCACCCCTCCACTTT. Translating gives CASSLTGTGPLNNSPLHF.

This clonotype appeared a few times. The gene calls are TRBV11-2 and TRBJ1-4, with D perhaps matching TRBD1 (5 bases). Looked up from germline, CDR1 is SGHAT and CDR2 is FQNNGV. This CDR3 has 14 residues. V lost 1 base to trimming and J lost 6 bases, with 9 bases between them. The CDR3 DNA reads TGTGCCAGCAGCTTAGCGGGGGAGCATGAAAAACTGTTTTTT. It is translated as CASSLAGEHEKLFF.

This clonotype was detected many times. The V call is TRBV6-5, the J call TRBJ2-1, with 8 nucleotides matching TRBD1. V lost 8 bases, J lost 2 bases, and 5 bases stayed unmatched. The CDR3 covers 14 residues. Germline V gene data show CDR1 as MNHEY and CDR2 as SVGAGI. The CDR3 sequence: CASGGTGPYNEQFF. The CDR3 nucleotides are TGTGCCAGCGGGGGGACAGGACCCTACAATGAGCAGTTCTTC.

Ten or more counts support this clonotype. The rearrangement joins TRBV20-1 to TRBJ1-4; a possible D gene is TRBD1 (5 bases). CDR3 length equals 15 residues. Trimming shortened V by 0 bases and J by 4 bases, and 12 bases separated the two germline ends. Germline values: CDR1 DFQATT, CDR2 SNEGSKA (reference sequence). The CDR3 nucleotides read TGCAGTGCTAGAGACTTCCGGGACGTTAATGAAAAACTGTTTTTT. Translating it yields CSARDFRDVNEKLFF.

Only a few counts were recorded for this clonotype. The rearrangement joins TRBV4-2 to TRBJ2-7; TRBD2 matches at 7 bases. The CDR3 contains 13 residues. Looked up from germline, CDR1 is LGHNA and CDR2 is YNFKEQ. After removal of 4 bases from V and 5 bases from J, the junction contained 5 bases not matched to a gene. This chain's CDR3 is CASSPTSFDEQYF. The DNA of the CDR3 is TGTGCCAGCAGCCCGACTAGCTTCGACGAGCAGTACTTC.

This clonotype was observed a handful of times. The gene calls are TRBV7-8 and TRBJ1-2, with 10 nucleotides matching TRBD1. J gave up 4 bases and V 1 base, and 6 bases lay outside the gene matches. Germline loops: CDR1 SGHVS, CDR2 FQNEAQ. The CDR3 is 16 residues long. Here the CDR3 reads CASSLVRDRGSYGYTF. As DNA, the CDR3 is TGTGCCAGCAGCTTAGTCAGGGACAGGGGTTCCTATGGCTACACCTTC.

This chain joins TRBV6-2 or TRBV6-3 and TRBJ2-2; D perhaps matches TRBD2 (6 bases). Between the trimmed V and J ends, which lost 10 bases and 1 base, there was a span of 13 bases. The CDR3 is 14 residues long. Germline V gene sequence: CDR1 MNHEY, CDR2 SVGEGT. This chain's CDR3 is CATVGGWNTGELFF. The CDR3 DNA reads TGTGCCACCGTTGGGGGGTGGAACACCGGGGAGCTGTTTTTT.

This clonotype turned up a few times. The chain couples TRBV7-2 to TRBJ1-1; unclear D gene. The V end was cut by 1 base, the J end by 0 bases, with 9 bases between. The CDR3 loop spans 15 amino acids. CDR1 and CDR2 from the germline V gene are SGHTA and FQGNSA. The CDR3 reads CASSLDAVMNTEAFF. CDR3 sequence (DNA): TGTGCCAGCAGCTTAGATGCGGTGATGAACACTGAAGCTTTCTTT.

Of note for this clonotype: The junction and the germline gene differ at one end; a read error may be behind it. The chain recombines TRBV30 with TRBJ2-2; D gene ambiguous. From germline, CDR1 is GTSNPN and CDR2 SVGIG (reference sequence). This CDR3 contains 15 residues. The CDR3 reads CARSQVGSVAGELFF. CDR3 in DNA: TGTGCCCGGAGCCAGGTTGGGTCTGTAGCCGGGGAGCTGTTTTTT.

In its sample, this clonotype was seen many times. CDR3 coding DNA: TGTGCCAGCAGCTTAGCGGGGGAGGTCACAGATACGCAGTATTTT. Protein sequence: CASSLAGEVTDTQYF. The chain joins TRBV7-8 to TRBJ2-3, with D perhaps TRBD2 (6 bases). This CDR3 is 15 amino acids long. Germline lookup yields CDR1 SGHVS and CDR2 FQNEAQ. The V and J ends lost 0 bases and 2 bases respectively, with 9 bases between them.

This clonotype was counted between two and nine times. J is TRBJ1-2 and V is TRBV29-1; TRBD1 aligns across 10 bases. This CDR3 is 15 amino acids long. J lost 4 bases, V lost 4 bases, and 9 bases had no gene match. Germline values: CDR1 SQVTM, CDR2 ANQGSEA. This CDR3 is CSVVLTGGLAYGYTF. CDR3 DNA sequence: TGCAGCGTTGTTTTGACAGGGGGCCTCGCCTATGGCTACACCTTC.